The 20 T cell receptor beta chains presented below share a single source sample, sequenced in a study of cytomegalovirus exposure and HLA in healthy donors. In the PCR, 60 Vbeta and 13 Jbeta primers were used. Data came from immunoSEQ multiplex PCR; TCRdb stores just in-frame clones and leaves some out. The sample consists of roughly 80,000 clones, about four fifths of them appearing once. The sample was PBMCs. These receptors were collected from a male donor in good health and CMV-seropositive.

This clone occurred a few times. The chain recombines TRBV5-5 with TRBJ2-4, with 10 bases fitting TRBD2. The trim removed 4 bases at V and 5 bases at J, leaving 3 bases unmatched. This CDR3 has 14 amino acids. CDR1 SGHKS and CDR2 YYEKEE come from the germline V gene (reference sequence). CDR3 nucleotide sequence: TGTGCCAGCAGCCACGGACTAGCGGAAAACATTCAGTACTTC. Its translation is CASSHGLAENIQYF.

This chain uses TRBV30 with TRBJ2-2; 14 bases fit TRBD2. The CDR3 runs to 19 residues. CDR1 and CDR2 (germline): GTSNPN, SVGIG (reference sequence). V shed 3 bases and J 7 bases; nucleotides not matched to a gene: 16. In DNA, the CDR3 is TGTGCCTGGAGCGGCCAGGGGACTAGCGGGAGCTCCTTGATCGGGGAGCTGTTTTTT. Translating gives CAWSGQGTSGSSLIGELFF.

This chain links TRBV19 with TRBJ1-1; D is perhaps TRBD1 (5 bases). CDR3 length equals 14 residues. Germline V gene data show CDR1 as LNHDA and CDR2 as SQIVND (reference sequence). Trimming took off 2 bases at V and 8 bases at J, with 15 bases between the two ends. CDR3 region: CASSIQTVAAEAFF. The DNA for the CDR3 is TGTGCCAGTAGTATACAGACAGTGGCGGCCGAAGCTTTCTTT.

The chain links TRBV2 to TRBJ2-6; the D is unclear. This CDR3 comprises 15 residues. CDR1 is SNHLY, CDR2 FYNNEI, per germline. Trimming removed 5 bases at V and 0 bases at J, with 8 bases between. This chain's CDR3 is CASSPNFSGANVLTF. The DNA for the CDR3 is TGTGCCAGCAGTCCCAATTTCTCTGGGGCCAACGTCCTGACTTTC.

The chain uses TRBV30 and TRBJ2-7, with D tentatively TRBD1 (6 bases). The CDR3 extends over 14 amino acids. Trimming took off 1 base at V and 0 bases at J, with 10 bases between the two ends. Per the germline V gene, CDR1 is GTSNPN and CDR2 is SVGIG (reference sequence). The CDR3 DNA reads TGTGCCTGGAGTGGACAGGCGAACTCCTACGAGCAGTACTTC. Its protein product is CAWSGQANSYEQYF. The full variable domain, in which reference TRBV30 and TRBJ2-7 provide the parts outside the CDR3, is SQTIHQWPATLVQPVGSPLSLECTVEGTSNPNLYWYRQAAGRGLQLLFYSVGIGQISSEVPQNLSASRPQDRQFILSSKKLLLSDSGFYLCAWSGQANSYEQYFGPGTRLTVT.

On this clone: At one end the junction does not follow the germline gene, possibly because of a read error. This chain connects TRBV27 to TRBJ2-6; 8 bases fit TRBD1. The CDR3 runs to 18 residues. In germline, CDR1 is MNHEY, CDR2 SMNVEV (reference sequence). The CDR3 coding sequence is TGTGCCAGCAGTGAACAGGGGGTGGGGCTCTCTGGGGCCAACGCCCTGACTTTC. Its translation: CASSEQGVGLSGANALTF.

In its sample, this clone was seen a few times. The chain joins TRBV5-6 to TRBJ1-2; 7 nucleotides line up with TRBD1. There are 17 residues in the CDR3. Unmatched junction bases numbered 16, after V lost 4 bases and J lost 4 bases. Germline lookup yields CDR1 SGHDT and CDR2 YYEEEE. CDR3 coding DNA: TGTGCCAGCAGCCTGCAAACCGGGACAGCGCTTATCTATGGCTACACCTTC. Protein: CASSLQTGTALIYGYTF.

This clone was seen once. This chain joins TRBV18 and TRBJ1-1; weak D call: TRBD1 (6 bases). Germline V gene sequence: CDR1 KGHSH, CDR2 LQKENI. CDR3 size: 15 residues. Deletions cut 0 bases from V and 3 bases from J, with 11 bases between. Written as DNA, the CDR3 is TGTGCCAGCTCACCACCAAGGGGGGGTGACACTGAAGCTTTCTTT. This gives the protein CASSPPRGGDTEAFF.

In nucleotides, the CDR3 is TGTGCCAGCAGCGCCCGGGGGGGACAGGGGCCGGAGACCCAGTACTTC. This gives the protein CASSARGGQGPETQYF. V and J are TRBV9 and TRBJ2-5; 10 positions match TRBD1. J was trimmed by 5 bases and V by 3 bases; bases with no gene match: 10. This CDR3 has 16 amino acids. The germline V gene encodes CDR1 SGDLS and CDR2 YYNGEE.

The chain employs TRBV29-1 and TRBJ2-3; a weak D match, TRBD2 (6 bases). The germline V and J ends were trimmed by 7 bases and 6 bases, with 17 bases remaining between them. The CDR3 contains 13 residues. Germline V lookup: CDR1 SQVTM, CDR2 ANQGSEA. CDR3 sequence: CSGRRGSGDTQYF. The CDR3 coding sequence is TGCAGCGGCCGCCGGGGGAGCGGCGATACGCAGTATTTT.

The chain has TRBV5-6 and TRBJ2-7, with 12 bases aligning to TRBD2. This CDR3 region has 16 residues. The V gene's germline CDR1 is SGHDT and CDR2 YYEEEE. V gave up 3 bases and J gave up 2 bases; unmatched junction bases: 6. The CDR3 nucleotides are TGTGCCAGCAGCTATATTGGGACTAGCGGGCCCTACGAGCAGTACTTC. It translates to CASSYIGTSGPYEQYF.

The V call is TRBV6-1, the J call TRBJ2-2; possibly TRBD1 for D (6 bases). The V end was cut by 6 bases, the J end by 2 bases, with 13 bases between. This CDR3 has 15 residues. The germline V gene has CDR1 MNHNS and CDR2 SASEGT. The CDR3 coding sequence is TGTGCCAGCAGCTCCGGGACACTTAACACCGGGGAGCTGTTTTTT. Translation: CASSSGTLNTGELFF.

This chain joins TRBV10-1 and TRBJ2-2; tentatively, D is TRBD2 (5 bases). The germline V and J ends were trimmed by 6 bases and 5 bases, with 7 bases remaining between them. The CDR3 extends over 12 amino acids. Germline V gene data show CDR1 as WNHNN and CDR2 as SYGVQD (reference sequence). CDR3 protein: CASRGSTGELFF. In DNA, the CDR3 is TGCGCCAGCAGAGGGAGTACCGGGGAGCTGTTTTTT.

The chain joins TRBV7-8 to TRBJ1-2; unclear D gene. Germline values: CDR1 SGHVS, CDR2 FQNEAQ. V shed 5 bases and J shed 3 bases, with 13 bases lying between them. This CDR3 has 14 residues. The CDR3 region has the DNA TGTGCCAGCAGCACCAGATTTCCAGACTATGGCTACACCTTC. Protein: CASSTRFPDYGYTF. The full variable domain, completed using reference TRBV7-8 and TRBJ1-2, is GAGVSQSPRYKVAKRGQDVALRCDPISGHVSLFWYQQALGQGPEFLTYFQNEAQLDKSGLPSDRFFAERPEGSVSTLKIQRTQQEDSAVYLCASSTRFPDYGYTFGSGTRLTVV.

This chain joins TRBV28 and TRBJ2-7, with D unclear. The germline V gene has CDR1 MDHEN and CDR2 SYDVKM. The CDR3 spans 15 residues. Trimming shortened V by 5 bases and J by 0 bases, and 14 bases separated the two germline ends. The CDR3 spells CASSPPWPTSYEQYF. In nucleotides, the CDR3 is TGTGCCAGCAGTCCCCCATGGCCCACCTCCTACGAGCAGTACTTC.

This chain uses TRBV27 with TRBJ2-3; 11 nucleotides align to TRBD2. The CDR3 extends over 16 amino acids. V was clipped by 5 bases and J by 4 bases; unmatched bases: 8. Germline CDR1 MNHEY, CDR2 SMNVEV (reference sequence). CDR3 loop: CASSTRLAGPADTQYF. The CDR3 DNA reads TGTGCCAGCAGTACCCGACTAGCGGGGCCGGCAGATACGCAGTATTTT.

The V gene is TRBV2, the J gene TRBJ2-1, with TRBD2 identical over 11 bases. CDR1 and CDR2 (germline): SNHLY, FYNNEI. The J segment lost 5 bases and the V segment lost 8 bases, leaving 8 bases of the junction unmatched. The CDR3 runs to 15 residues. CDR3 bases: TGTGCCAGCCGTCTACTAGCGGGGGTCAACAATGAGCAGTTCTTC. Protein product: CASRLLAGVNNEQFF.

The CDR3 loop reads CAWSGTSGRGYGEQFF. CDR3 bases: TGTGCCTGGAGTGGCACTAGCGGGAGGGGGTACGGGGAGCAGTTCTTC. This chain uses TRBV30 with TRBJ2-1; 13 bases match TRBD2. This CDR3 spans 16 amino acids. Germline loops: CDR1 GTSNPN, CDR2 SVGIG (reference sequence). Germline trimming cut 1 base from V and 10 bases from J; bases unmatched to any gene: 10.

The chain uses TRBV30 and TRBJ2-7; the match to TRBD1 covers 10 bases. The V gene end was trimmed by 6 bases and the J gene end by 0 bases; junction bases not matched to a gene: 8. The V gene's germline CDR1 is GTSNPN and CDR2 SVGIG (reference sequence). The CDR3 has 15 residues. CDR3 sequence: CACTGTGVFSYEQYF. The CDR3 nucleotides are TGTGCCTGTACCGGGACAGGGGTTTTCTCCTACGAGCAGTACTTC.

The chain employs TRBV27 and TRBJ2-7, with 8 bases lining up with TRBD2. The CDR3 covers 17 residues. Per germline, CDR1 MNHEY and CDR2 SMNVEV (reference sequence). The junction had 17 bases not matched to a gene; V was cut back by 8 bases and J by 2 bases. CDR3 amino acids: CASGPLTSGGLTYEQYF. CDR3 DNA: TGTGCCAGCGGCCCCCTGACCAGCGGGGGACTAACCTACGAGCAGTACTTC.